This entry lists 30 T cell receptor beta chains sequenced from one sample in a study of radiation and T cells in renal cell carcinoma. Only in-frame clones appear in the TCRdb table, and some are missing; sequencing was by immunoSEQ multiplex PCR. The data hold 150,000 or so clones, with less than 90% observed a single time. Stated time point: baseline pretreatment blood. Treatment of the sample: 15 Gy SBRT to primary tumor, nephrectomy 4 weeks later. Sample: blood, taken from a patient whose treatment included radiotherapy and nephrectomy. These receptors were collected from an older woman with renal cell carcinoma.

The chain employs TRBV6-1 and TRBJ1-5; D call uncertain. The germline V gene has CDR1 MNHNS and CDR2 SASEGT. V lost 6 bases to trimming and J lost 6 bases, with 18 bases between them. This CDR3 has 15 amino acids. In DNA, the CDR3 is TGTGCCAGCAGCTTGGGCACCCCGGGGAGTCAGCCCCAGCATTTT. Protein product: CASSLGTPGSQPQHF.

The chain uses TRBV6-1 and TRBJ1-4; 10 nucleotides align to TRBD1. The CDR3 has 15 residues. CDR1 is MNHNS, CDR2 SASEGT, per germline. V dropped 5 bases and J dropped 13; count of bases not matched to a gene: 13. In DNA form, the CDR3 reads TGTGCCAGCAGTATCGCCGGGACAGGGGAATTGGGACTGTTTTTT. The encoded protein is CASSIAGTGELGLFF.

The chain uses TRBV6-1 and TRBJ2-3, with 10 bases that match TRBD2. The junction had 6 bases not matched to a gene; V was cut back by 2 bases and J by 1 base. The CDR3 has 17 residues. CDR1 MNHNS and CDR2 SASEGT come from the germline V gene. The CDR3 spells CASSERSGGAGTDTQYF. CDR3 sequence (DNA): TGTGCCAGCAGTGAAAGGAGCGGGGGGGCCGGCACAGATACGCAGTATTTT.

Written as DNA, the CDR3 is TGTGCCAGCAGCGCCCTGGGGGGTGGGGCAGATACGCAGTATTTT. This translates into CASSALGGGADTQYF. The genes are TRBV9 and TRBJ2-3; weak D call: TRBD2 (6 bases). Germline CDR1 and CDR2: SGDLS and YYNGEE. This CDR3 comprises 15 residues. The germline V and J ends were trimmed by 3 bases and 4 bases, with 15 bases remaining between them. Full variable domain (rest looked up from reference TRBV9 and TRBJ2-3): DSGVTQTPKHLITATGQRVTLRCSPRSGDLSVYWYQQSLDQGLQFLIQYYNGEERAKGNILERFSAQQFPDLHSELNLSSLELGDSALYFCASSALGGGADTQYFGPGTRLTVL.

The V gene is TRBV29-1, the J gene TRBJ1-2; no firm D call. Trimming removed 4 bases at V and 0 bases at J, with 6 bases between. Germline assignment: CDR1 SQVTM and CDR2 ANQGSEA. This CDR3 comprises 12 residues. The CDR3 region has the DNA TGCAGCGTTGGAACGGCTAACTATGGCTACACCTTC. Its translation is CSVGTANYGYTF.

This CDR3 is CAWTPFSSGNTIYF. CDR3 DNA: TGTGCCTGGACACCCTTTAGCTCTGGAAACACCATATATTTT. V is TRBV30 and J is TRBJ1-3; D unclear. V lost 4 bases and J lost 0, with 10 bases in between. The CDR3 is 14 residues long. Germline CDR1 and CDR2: GTSNPN and SVGIG (reference sequence).

This chain uses TRBV7-2 with TRBJ2-1; D is undetermined. This CDR3 is built from 15 residues. Trimming removed 0 bases at V and 3 bases at J, with 9 bases between. CDR1 is SGHTA and CDR2 is FQGNSA in the germline V gene. CDR3 in DNA: TGTGCCAGCAGCTTAGCGCTTGGCAGCTACAATGAGCAGTTCTTC. Amino acids: CASSLALGSYNEQFF.

The chain is built from TRBV9 and TRBJ2-3; maybe TRBD1 (7 bases). Per the germline V gene, CDR1 is SGDLS and CDR2 is YYNGEE. The CDR3 length is 14 residues. V gave up 4 bases and J gave up 4 bases, with 13 bases separating them. This CDR3 is CASSPGGKADTQYF. CDR3 nucleotide sequence: TGTGCCAGCAGCCCAGGGGGGAAGGCAGATACGCAGTATTTT.

J is TRBJ2-2 and V is TRBV29-1; a possible D gene is TRBD2 (6 bases). The CDR3 totals 17 residues. Between the trimmed V and J ends, which lost 8 bases and 3 bases, there was a span of 25 bases. Germline V gene data show CDR1 as SQVTM and CDR2 as ANQGSEA. For the CDR3, the DNA is TGCAGCCCCTACTTGGCCCCAAAGACTAGTTACACCGGGGAGCTGTTTTTT. Its protein is CSPYLAPKTSYTGELFF.

The chain couples TRBV27 to TRBJ2-7; D remains ambiguous. V lost 5 bases to trimming and J lost 6 bases, with 8 bases between them. The CDR3 length is 11 residues. Per the germline V gene, CDR1 is MNHEY and CDR2 is SMNVEV (reference sequence). The CDR3 sequence is CASSRLGEQYF. The CDR3 DNA reads as TGTGCCAGCAGTCGACTCGGCGAGCAGTACTTC.

The V call is TRBV29-1, the J call TRBJ2-2; D possibly uses TRBD1 or TRBD2 (5 bases each). The CDR3 consists of 13 residues. Trimming removed 6 bases at V and 3 bases at J, with 11 bases between. From germline, CDR1 is SQVTM and CDR2 ANQGSEA. The CDR3 coding sequence is TGCAGCGTATTGGGACGGGACACCGGGGAGCTGTTTTTT. It encodes CSVLGRDTGELFF.

This sequence joins TRBV5-6 and TRBJ1-1; D may be TRBD1 (5 bases). V lost 4 bases to trimming and J lost 8 bases, with 18 bases between them. In germline, CDR1 is SGHDT, CDR2 YYEEEE. This CDR3 has 14 amino acids. Here the CDR3 reads CASSPRSSGGEAFF. The CDR3 nucleotides read TGTGCCAGCAGCCCACGTTCTTCGGGGGGAGAAGCTTTCTTT. Full variable domain (missing parts from reference TRBV5-6 and TRBJ1-1): DAGVTQSPTHLIKTRGQQVTLRCSPKSGHDTVSWYQQALGQGPQFIFQYYEEEERQRGNFPDRFSGHQFPNYSSELNVNALLLGDSALYLCASSPRSSGGEAFFGQGTRLTVV.

The chain links TRBV5-1 to TRBJ1-6; 7 bases map to TRBD1. The CDR3 runs to 19 residues. CDR1 is SGHRS, CDR2 YFSETQ, per germline. With V trimmed by 3 bases and J by 0 bases, 12 bases remained unmatched. CDR3 region: CASSSSRDSSSSYNSPLHF. The DNA for the CDR3 is TGCGCCAGCAGCTCCTCTCGGGACAGCTCTAGCTCCTATAATTCACCCCTCCACTTT.

The chain has TRBV7-9 and TRBJ2-5; D might be TRBD1 (6 bases). CDR1 and CDR2 (germline): SEHNR, FQNEAQ (reference sequence). The CDR3 extends over 16 amino acids. V was clipped by 1 base and J by 5 bases, with 17 bases between them. CDR3 residues: CASSLGGTSFGETQYF. The DNA for the CDR3 is TGTGCCAGCAGCTTAGGTGGGACATCATTTGGGGAGACCCAGTACTTC.

This chain uses TRBV28 with TRBJ1-4; possibly TRBD1 for D (6 bases). The CDR3 has 14 residues. V was trimmed by 2 bases and J by 8 bases, leaving 12 bases between them. The germline gives CDR1 MDHEN, CDR2 SYDVKM. The CDR3 loop is CASSLPTGREKLFF. CDR3 bases: TGTGCCAGCAGTTTACCCACAGGGCGGGAAAAACTGTTTTTT.

This clone was seen just once. A read error may account for a junction end that differs from germline. The rearrangement joins TRBV6-6 to TRBJ2-7; 8 bases agree with TRBD2. This CDR3 contains 16 residues. CDR1 and CDR2 from the germline V gene are MNHNY and SVGAGI (reference sequence). CDR3 DNA sequence: TGTGCCAGCAGTTACGATACGGGGGGGCGCTCCCACGAGCAGTACTTC. This codes for CASSYDTGGRSHEQYF.

This clone was picked up one time. This chain uses TRBV4-1 with TRBJ1-4; D uncertain. The germline gives CDR1 MGHRA, CDR2 YSYEKL. The CDR3 is 12 residues long. The V gene lost 4 bases and the J gene lost 6 bases, with 6 bases spanning the gap. This chain's CDR3 is CASSPPYEKLFF. The CDR3 DNA follows: TGCGCCAGCAGCCCCCCCTATGAAAAACTGTTTTTT.

The chain recombines TRBV19 with TRBJ2-2; 10 bases map to TRBD2. Per the germline V gene, CDR1 is LNHDA and CDR2 is SQIVND (reference sequence). The CDR3 sequence is 17 residues long. Unmatched junction bases numbered 12, after V lost 4 bases and J lost 7 bases. In DNA, the CDR3 is TGTGCCAGTAGTAGGCTAGCGGGGGTTGCTGGGAGCGGGGAGCTGTTTTTT. Translated, it gives CASSRLAGVAGSGELFF.

This chain links TRBV28 with TRBJ2-7, with D perhaps matching TRBD2 (6 bases). CDR1 is MDHEN and CDR2 is SYDVKM in the germline V gene. CDR3 length: 14 amino acids. Trimming left V 6 bases short and J 2 bases short, with 14 bases between. This CDR3 reads CASRKWGGTYEQYF. DNA of the CDR3: TGTGCCAGCAGGAAATGGGGCGGGACCTACGAGCAGTACTTC.

The CDR3 loop reads CASSPRQLPLKPSSNQPQHF. CDR3 nucleotides: TGTGCCAGCAGTCCGCGACAGCTCCCGCTTAAACCATCGAGCAATCAGCCCCAGCATTTT. This rearrangement joins TRBV2 to TRBJ1-5; D possibly corresponds to TRBD1 (5 bases). The CDR3 runs 20 residues. Trimming cost V 5 bases and J 1 base, with 27 bases left between them. Germline loops: CDR1 SNHLY, CDR2 FYNNEI.

This clone was observed a few times. This sequence joins TRBV11-3 and TRBJ1-1, with D perhaps TRBD1 (5 bases). This CDR3 is built from 16 residues. Germline loops: CDR1 SGHNT, CDR2 YENEEA. V lost 0 bases and J lost 10, with 21 bases in between. The CDR3: CASSLDLAGRGIGAFF. The DNA for the CDR3 is TGTGCCAGCAGCTTAGATCTGGCAGGAAGGGGAATAGGAGCTTTCTTT. Full variable domain (missing parts from reference TRBV11-3 and TRBJ1-1): EAGVVQSPRYKIIEKKQPVAFWCNPISGHNTLYWYLQNLGQGPELLIRYENEEAVDDSQLPKDRFSAERLKGVDSTLKIQPAELGDSAVYLCASSLDLAGRGIGAFFGQGTRLTVV.

This clone was picked up a small number of times. The V call is TRBV7-8, the J call TRBJ2-6; D unresolved. Trimming took off 1 base at V and 2 bases at J, with 12 bases between the two ends. CDR3 length equals 17 residues. Germline CDR1 is SGHVS and CDR2 is FQNEAQ. CDR3 protein: CASSLVSRIPGANVLTF. CDR3 sequence (DNA): TGTGCCAGCAGCTTAGTATCAAGGATTCCTGGGGCCAACGTCCTGACTTTC. Full variable domain (remainder filled in from reference TRBV7-8 and TRBJ2-6): GAGVSQSPRYKVAKRGQDVALRCDPISGHVSLFWYQQALGQGPEFLTYFQNEAQLDKSGLPSDRFFAERPEGSVSTLKIQRTQQEDSAVYLCASSLVSRIPGANVLTFGAGSRLTVL.

J is TRBJ1-1 and V is TRBV11-2, with D perhaps matching TRBD1 (6 bases). From germline, CDR1 is SGHAT and CDR2 FQNNGV. This CDR3 is 15 amino acids long. Trimming cost V 4 bases and J 2 bases, with 14 bases left between them. The CDR3 region is CASSSVDRSNTEAFF. As DNA, the CDR3 is TGTGCCAGCAGCTCCGTGGACAGATCCAACACTGAAGCTTTCTTT.

The V and J genes are TRBV2 and TRBJ1-1; D is perhaps TRBD1 (5 bases). With 6 bases removed from V and 4 bases from J, the gap between germline ends came to 27 bases. CDR1 SNHLY and CDR2 FYNNEI come from the germline V gene. This CDR3 region has 18 residues. The chain's CDR3 is CASSDRRTAGVGVTEAFF. CDR3 coding DNA: TGTGCCAGCAGCGACCGAAGGACGGCTGGGGTAGGGGTCACTGAAGCTTTCTTT. Full variable domain (missing parts from reference TRBV2 and TRBJ1-1): EPEVTQTPSHQVTQMGQEVILRCVPISNHLYFYWYRQILGQKVEFLVSFYNNEISEKSEIFDDQFSVERPDGSNFTLKIRSTKLEDSAMYFCASSDRRTAGVGVTEAFFGQGTRLTVV.

The CDR3 sequence is CASSGQANTEAFF. For the CDR3, the DNA is TGTGCCAGCTCGGGCCAGGCGAACACTGAAGCTTTCTTT. The genes are TRBV2 and TRBJ1-1; D unresolved. Germline V gene sequence: CDR1 SNHLY, CDR2 FYNNEI. V dropped 8 bases and J dropped 1 base, with 11 bases sitting between them. This CDR3 spans 13 amino acids.

This clone was found once. The gene calls are TRBV19 and TRBJ2-2; no clear D. The length of the CDR3 is 13 residues. The germline gives CDR1 LNHDA, CDR2 SQIVND (reference sequence). Trimming shortened V by 5 bases and J by 6 bases, and 10 bases separated the two germline ends. DNA of the CDR3: TGTGCCAGTAGTTCCAGTTGGGCCGGGGAGCTGTTTTTT. It yields the protein CASSSSWAGELFF.

CDR3 DNA sequence: TGTGCCAGCAGAGGGACAGGGGATCAGCCCCAGCATTTT. This translates into CASRGTGDQPQHF. The chain combines TRBV28 with TRBJ1-5, with TRBD1 identical over 10 bases. After removal of 6 bases from V and 5 bases from J, the junction contained 1 base not matched to a gene. From germline, CDR1 is MDHEN and CDR2 SYDVKM. There are 13 residues in the CDR3. Based on the CDR3 plus reference TRBV28 and TRBJ1-5, the full variable domain is DVKVTQSSRYLVKRTGEKVFLECVQDMDHENMFWYRQDPGLGLRLIYFSYDVKMKEKGDIPEGYSVSREKKERFSLILESASTNQTSMYLCASRGTGDQPQHFGDGTRLSIL.

This clone was counted once. The V call is TRBV5-1, the J call TRBJ2-5, with 8 bases fitting TRBD2. Germline V gene data show CDR1 as SGHRS and CDR2 as YFSETQ. This CDR3 is built from 15 residues. V lost 1 base, J lost 2 bases, and 4 bases stayed unmatched. The CDR3 protein is CASSLSGGVQETQYF. In DNA, the CDR3 is TGCGCCAGCAGCTTGTCCGGGGGGGTACAAGAGACCCAGTACTTC.

V usage is TRBV21-1 and J usage is TRBJ2-7; TRBD1 was called by the table and not checked on the DNA. TRBV21-1 is deemed a pseudogene. This CDR3 region has 16 residues. The CDR3 reads CASSGRQGSSSYEQYF. In DNA, the CDR3 is TGTGCCAGCAGCGGGCGACAGGGATCCTCCTCCTACGAGCAGTACTTC.

V gene TRBV5-6 combines with J gene TRBJ2-7; 11 bases fit TRBD1. CDR1 and CDR2 from the germline V gene are SGHDT and YYEEEE. The CDR3 has 16 amino acids. J lost 2 bases, V lost 0 bases, and 4 bases had no gene match. The CDR3 is CASSLEGGQGAYEQYF. The CDR3 nucleotides read TGTGCCAGCAGCTTGGAGGGGGGACAGGGGGCCTACGAGCAGTACTTC.